A single sample gave rise to the 16 T cell receptor beta chains below, sequenced in a study of shared clonotypes between healthy human individuals. The protocol was immunoSEQ multiplex PCR, while the TCRdb copy is restricted to in-frame clones and leaves out a portion. This sample has millions of clones, with approximately 90% found just once. The sequencing sample was made of naive CD4+ T cells sorted from blood. The subset denotes: CD45RA+ positively selected. Every receptor here comes from a man between 18 and 35 years old in good health.

A note on this clone: The same CDR3 can be traced to other DNA sequences in this sample. J is TRBJ2-7 and V is TRBV5-4; 8 nucleotides agree with TRBD1. Germline CDR1 is SGHNT and CDR2 is YYREEE (reference sequence). The CDR3 sequence is 14 residues long. Losses at the gene ends were 2 bases for V and 2 bases for J; bases not matched to a gene: 3. The CDR3 spells CASSFGQGPYEQYF. CDR3 nucleotide sequence: TGTGCCAGCAGCTTTGGACAGGGTCCCTACGAGCAGTACTTC.

V and J are TRBV9 and TRBJ1-2, with D possibly matching TRBD1 (5 bases). Germline V gives CDR1 SGDLS, CDR2 YYNGEE. This CDR3 has 15 amino acids. Trimming stripped 0 bases from V and 8 bases from J, with 17 bases between. The CDR3 reads CASSVALPSQGGYTF. The CDR3 DNA follows: TGTGCCAGCAGCGTAGCCCTCCCATCTCAGGGAGGCTACACCTTC.

The V and J genes are TRBV11-2 and TRBJ2-1; tentatively, D is TRBD2 (5 bases). The V gene's germline CDR1 is SGHAT and CDR2 FQNNGV. The length of the CDR3 is 14 residues. With 0 bases removed from V and 10 bases from J, the gap between germline ends came to 13 bases. The CDR3 nucleotides are TGTGCCAGCAGCTTAGATCGGGGAGCGACGGAGCAGTTCTTC. Translated, it gives CASSLDRGATEQFF.

This clone showed up just once. This rearrangement joins TRBV7-9 to TRBJ2-7; TRBD2 matches at 7 bases. V was clipped by 0 bases and J by 0 bases; unmatched bases: 8. The CDR3 extends over 17 amino acids. CDR1 and CDR2 (germline): SEHNR, FQNEAQ (reference sequence). CDR3 sequence reads: CASSLARGTESSYEQYF. In DNA form, the CDR3 reads TGTGCCAGCAGCTTAGCGCGGGGGACCGAGAGCTCCTACGAGCAGTACTTC.

As to this clone: Other nucleotide sequences from this sample produce the same CDR3. V is TRBV18 and J is TRBJ1-5; D not certain. The CDR3 is made up of 13 amino acids. The germline V gene has CDR1 KGHSH and CDR2 LQKENI. V was pared by 3 bases and J by 5 bases, with 8 bases between. The chain's CDR3 is CASSPPGDQPQHF. CDR3 sequence (DNA): TGTGCCAGCTCACCCCCCGGCGATCAGCCCCAGCATTTT.

This rearrangement joins TRBV2 to TRBJ2-1; 8 nucleotides align to TRBD1. The CDR3 loop spans 12 amino acids. V lost 8 bases and J lost 12; bases outside the gene matches: 9. The germline V gene has CDR1 SNHLY and CDR2 FYNNEI. CDR3 bases: TGTGCCAGCGGCCCCGGACAGGGAAGGCAGTTCTTC. Its translation: CASGPGQGRQFF.

The sample holds one count of this clone. The chain couples TRBV14 to TRBJ2-3; 10 bases fit TRBD2. The germline V gene has CDR1 SGHDN and CDR2 FVKESK. CDR3 size: 16 residues. J gave up 2 bases and V 4 bases, and 6 bases lay outside the gene matches. The DNA for the CDR3 is TGTGCCAGCAGCCGGTTAGCGGGGGGACTCACAGATACGCAGTATTTT. Amino acids: CASSRLAGGLTDTQYF.

This chain uses TRBV18 with TRBJ2-7; D is ambiguous. There are 13 residues in the CDR3. Per the germline V gene, CDR1 is KGHSH and CDR2 is LQKENI. Trimming took 0 bases from V and 5 from J, leaving 8 bases between them. The CDR3 is CASSPPSVDEQYF. As DNA, the CDR3 is TGTGCCAGCTCACCACCGAGCGTCGACGAGCAGTACTTC.

Of note for this clone: Other DNA sequences in the same sample also yield this CDR3. CDR3 sequence (DNA): TGTGCCAGCAGCCTAGACAGGGGAACCTACAATGAGCAGTTCTTC. Encoded protein: CASSLDRGTYNEQFF. This sequence joins TRBV7-2 and TRBJ2-1; 8 bases agree with TRBD1. Germline CDR1 is SGHTA and CDR2 is FQGNSA. The CDR3 has 15 residues. Trimming cost V 5 bases and J 2 bases; bases outside gene matches: 5. The full variable domain, in which reference TRBV7-2 and TRBJ2-1 provide the parts outside the CDR3, is GAGVSQSPSNKVTEKGKDVELRCDPISGHTALYWYRQSLGQGLEFLIYFQGNSAPDKSGLPSDRFSAERTGGSVSTLTIQRTQQEDSAVYLCASSLDRGTYNEQFFGPGTRLTVL.

This clone showed up just a few times. The chain combines TRBV27 with TRBJ1-1; D ambiguous. The CDR3 has 12 amino acids. The germline V gene has CDR1 MNHEY and CDR2 SMNVEV (reference sequence). V dropped 2 bases and J dropped 3 bases, with 4 bases sitting between them. The CDR3, as DNA: TGTGCCAGCAGTTTACAGTACACTGAAGCTTTCTTT. Translated, it gives CASSLQYTEAFF.

The CDR3 bases are TGCGCCAGCAGCCCCAGACTAGCGGGGACCTACGAGCAGTACTTC. Translated, it gives CASSPRLAGTYEQYF. This sequence joins TRBV5-1 and TRBJ2-7, with 11 positions matching TRBD2. J gave up 2 bases and V 4 bases, and 5 bases lay outside the gene matches. CDR1 and CDR2 from the germline V gene are SGHRS and YFSETQ. This CDR3 spans 15 amino acids.

The chain joins TRBV11-2 to TRBJ1-1; possible D gene TRBD1, 5 bases. The CDR3 is 15 amino acids. Germline CDR1 reads SGHAT; CDR2 reads FQNNGV. With 5 bases removed from V and 1 base from J, the gap between germline ends came to 14 bases. CDR3 protein: CASSATTDRNTEAFF. Here the CDR3 DNA reads TGTGCCAGCAGCGCGACGACAGACAGGAACACTGAAGCTTTCTTT. Together with reference TRBV11-2 and TRBJ1-1, the CDR3 gives the full variable domain: EAGVAQSPRYKIIEKRQSVAFWCNPISGHATLYWYQQILGQGPKLLIQFQNNGVVDDSQLPKDRFSAERLKGVDSTLKIQPAKLEDSAVYLCASSATTDRNTEAFFGQGTRLTVV.

To note about this clone: Other DNA sequences in this sample translate to the same CDR3. This chain connects TRBV19 to TRBJ2-3, with D perhaps TRBD2 (6 bases). Deletions cut 1 base from V and 4 bases from J, with 12 bases between. In germline, CDR1 is LNHDA, CDR2 SQIVND (reference sequence). The length of the CDR3 is 15 residues. Here the CDR3 reads CASSIGQGGSDTQYF. The DNA of the CDR3 is TGTGCCAGTAGTATAGGGCAGGGAGGTTCAGATACGCAGTATTTT.

V is TRBV7-9 and J is TRBJ2-2; TRBD2 agrees at 11 bases. CDR3 length: 15 residues. Per germline, CDR1 SEHNR and CDR2 FQNEAQ (reference sequence). With 1 base clipped from V and 10 bases from J, the junction kept 5 bases outside the gene matches. CDR3 nucleotide sequence: TGTGCCAGCAGCTTAGGGGGACTAGCGGCTTCGGAGCTGTTTTTT. As protein: CASSLGGLAASELFF.

The V gene is TRBV19, the J gene TRBJ1-5; tentative D call: TRBD1 (5 bases). The CDR3 has 14 amino acids. Between the trimmed V and J ends, which lost 8 bases and 4 bases, there was a span of 15 bases. Germline V gene data show CDR1 as LNHDA and CDR2 as SQIVND (reference sequence). CDR3 sequence: CASVGGAANQPQHF. CDR3 coding DNA: TGTGCCAGTGTCGGAGGGGCAGCTAATCAGCCCCAGCATTTT.

The chain couples TRBV2 to TRBJ1-1; TRBD1 aligns across 7 bases. From germline, CDR1 is SNHLY and CDR2 FYNNEI. V gave up 7 bases and J gave up 0 bases; unmatched junction bases: 5. The CDR3 is 14 residues long. The CDR3 region is CASTGTDLNTEAFF. CDR3 in DNA: TGTGCCAGCACCGGGACAGACTTGAACACTGAAGCTTTCTTT.